This passage covers 2 T cell receptor beta chains from one sample sequenced in a study of blood T cell repertoires in COVID-19. Profiled with immunoSEQ multiplex PCR; TCRdb holds only in-frame clones, not every one. The table shows some 310,000 clones, with about nine tenths occurring only once. The sequencing sample was made of peripheral blood. All receptors derive from a man over 45 with active or convalescent COVID-19.

V usage is TRBV5-1 and J usage is TRBJ2-3; 8 bases align to TRBD2. The CDR3 has 17 amino acids. The V gene's germline CDR1 is SGHRS and CDR2 YFSETQ. The J segment lost 3 bases and the V segment lost 3 bases, leaving 12 bases of the junction unmatched. The DNA for the CDR3 is TGCGCCAGCAGCTCGAATTCAGGGGCGGGAGGAACAGATACGCAGTATTTT. Encoded protein: CASSSNSGAGGTDTQYF.

J is TRBJ1-4 and V is TRBV30; 12 nucleotides align to TRBD1. CDR1 is GTSNPN and CDR2 is SVGIG in the germline V gene (reference sequence). After removal of 2 bases from V and 10 bases from J, the junction contained 8 bases not matched to a gene. The CDR3 consists of 15 residues. Here the CDR3 DNA reads TGTGCCTGGAGTCCCGGGACAGGGGGCAAGGCAAAACTGTTTTTT. Its protein is CAWSPGTGGKAKLFF.